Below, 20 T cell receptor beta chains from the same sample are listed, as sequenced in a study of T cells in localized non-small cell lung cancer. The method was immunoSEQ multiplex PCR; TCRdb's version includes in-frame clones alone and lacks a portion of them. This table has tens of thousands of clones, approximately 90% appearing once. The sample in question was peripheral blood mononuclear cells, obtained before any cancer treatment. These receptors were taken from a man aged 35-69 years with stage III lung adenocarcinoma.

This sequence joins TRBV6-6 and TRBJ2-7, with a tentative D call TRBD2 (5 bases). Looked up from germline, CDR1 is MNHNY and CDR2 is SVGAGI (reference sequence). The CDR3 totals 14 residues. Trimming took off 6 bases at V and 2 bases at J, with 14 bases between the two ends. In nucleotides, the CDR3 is TGTGCCAGCAGGTCCGAGGGTGGGGCCTACGAGCAGTACTTC. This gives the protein CASRSEGGAYEQYF.

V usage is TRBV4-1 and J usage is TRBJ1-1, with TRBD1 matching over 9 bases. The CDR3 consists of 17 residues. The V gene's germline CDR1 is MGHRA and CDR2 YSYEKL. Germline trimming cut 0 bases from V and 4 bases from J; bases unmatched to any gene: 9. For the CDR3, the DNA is TGCGCCAGCAGCCAAGATTATGGGGGACAGGGACTCACTGAAGCTTTCTTT. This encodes CASSQDYGGQGLTEAFF.

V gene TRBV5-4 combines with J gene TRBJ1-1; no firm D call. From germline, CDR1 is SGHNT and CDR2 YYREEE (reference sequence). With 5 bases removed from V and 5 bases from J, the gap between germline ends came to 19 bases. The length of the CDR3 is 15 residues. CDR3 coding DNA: TGTGCCAGCAGTCTCGAGGGTCGCCGCGGAACTGAAGCTTTCTTT. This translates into CASSLEGRRGTEAFF.

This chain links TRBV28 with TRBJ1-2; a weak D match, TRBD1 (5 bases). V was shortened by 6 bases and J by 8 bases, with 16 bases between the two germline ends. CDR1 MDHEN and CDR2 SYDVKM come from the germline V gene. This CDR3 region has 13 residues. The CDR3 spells CASSMGGPQGYTF. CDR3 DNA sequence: TGTGCCAGCAGCATGGGGGGTCCTCAGGGCTACACCTTC.

The CDR3, as DNA: TGCGCCAGCAGCCAACGACTAGCGGGGGTGAAAGAGACCCAGTACTTC. It yields the protein CASSQRLAGVKETQYF. The rearrangement links TRBV4-1 to TRBJ2-5; TRBD2 agrees at 12 bases. This CDR3 contains 16 residues. The germline CDR1 and CDR2 sequences are MGHRA and YSYEKL. J lost 3 bases, V lost 2 bases, and 4 bases had no gene match.

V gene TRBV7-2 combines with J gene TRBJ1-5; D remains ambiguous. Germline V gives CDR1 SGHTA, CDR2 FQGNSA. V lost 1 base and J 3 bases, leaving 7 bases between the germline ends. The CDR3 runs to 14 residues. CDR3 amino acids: CASSLDSINQPQHF. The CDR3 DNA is TGTGCCAGCAGCTTAGATAGTATCAATCAGCCCCAGCATTTT.

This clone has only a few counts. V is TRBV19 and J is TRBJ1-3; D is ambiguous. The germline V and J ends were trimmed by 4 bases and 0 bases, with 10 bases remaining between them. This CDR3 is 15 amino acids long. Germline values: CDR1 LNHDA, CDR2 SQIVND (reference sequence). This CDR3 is CASSKRVTSGNTIYF. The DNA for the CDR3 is TGTGCCAGTAGTAAGAGGGTAACCTCTGGAAACACCATATATTTT.

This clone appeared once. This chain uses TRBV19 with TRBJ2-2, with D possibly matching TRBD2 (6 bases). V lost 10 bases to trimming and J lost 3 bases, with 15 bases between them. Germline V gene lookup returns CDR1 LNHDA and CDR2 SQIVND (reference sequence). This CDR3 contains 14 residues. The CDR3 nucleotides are TGTGCCACCCTGAGAGGAGGGGACACCGGGGAGCTGTTTTTT. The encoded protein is CATLRGGDTGELFF.

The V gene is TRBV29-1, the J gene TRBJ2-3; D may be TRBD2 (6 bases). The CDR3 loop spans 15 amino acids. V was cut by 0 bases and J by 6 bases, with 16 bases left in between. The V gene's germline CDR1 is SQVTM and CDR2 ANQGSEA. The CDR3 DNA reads TGCAGCGTTGAAGACCTACTGCGGGGTGTCGATACGCAGTATTTT. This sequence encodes CSVEDLLRGVDTQYF.

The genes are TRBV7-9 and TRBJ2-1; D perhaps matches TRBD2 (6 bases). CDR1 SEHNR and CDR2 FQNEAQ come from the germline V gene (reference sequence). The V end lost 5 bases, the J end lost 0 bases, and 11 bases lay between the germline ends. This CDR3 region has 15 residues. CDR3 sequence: CASSGTVSSYNEQFF. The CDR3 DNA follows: TGTGCCAGCAGCGGGACTGTGAGCTCCTACAATGAGCAGTTCTTC. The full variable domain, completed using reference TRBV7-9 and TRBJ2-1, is DTGVSQNPRHKITKRGQNVTFRCDPISEHNRLYWYRQTLGQGPEFLTYFQNEAQLEKSRLLSDRFSAERPKGSFSTLEIQRTEQGDSAMYLCASSGTVSSYNEQFFGPGTRLTVL.

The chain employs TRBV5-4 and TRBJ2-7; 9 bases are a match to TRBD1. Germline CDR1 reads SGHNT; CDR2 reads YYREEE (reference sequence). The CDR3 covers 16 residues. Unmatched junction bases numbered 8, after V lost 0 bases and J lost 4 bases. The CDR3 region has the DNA TGTGCCAGCAGCTTGGCCGGGACAGGGTTCTCGTACGAGCAGTACTTC. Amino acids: CASSLAGTGFSYEQYF.

The CDR3 region is CASSPLPPAGDTGELFF. CDR3 DNA sequence: TGCGCCAGCAGCCCCCTGCCGCCCGCCGGGGACACCGGGGAGCTGTTTTTT. V usage is TRBV4-1 and J usage is TRBJ2-2; D perhaps matches TRBD2 (5 bases). Germline CDR1 and CDR2: MGHRA and YSYEKL. The CDR3 loop spans 17 amino acids. The V end lost 4 bases, the J end lost 3 bases, and 18 bases lay between the germline ends.

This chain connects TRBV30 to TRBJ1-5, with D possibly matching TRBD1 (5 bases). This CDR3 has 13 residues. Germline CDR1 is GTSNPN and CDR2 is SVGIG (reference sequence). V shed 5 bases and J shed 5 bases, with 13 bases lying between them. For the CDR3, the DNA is TGTGCCTGGGGCCAGGGCCAGGATCAGCCCCAGCATTTT. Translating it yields CAWGQGQDQPQHF.

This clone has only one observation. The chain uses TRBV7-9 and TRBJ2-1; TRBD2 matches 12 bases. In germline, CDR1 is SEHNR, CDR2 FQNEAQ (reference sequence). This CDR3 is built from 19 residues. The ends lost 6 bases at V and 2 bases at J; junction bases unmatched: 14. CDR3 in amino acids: CASRPPGLAGLLTYNEQFF. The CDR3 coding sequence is TGTGCCAGCAGACCTCCGGGACTAGCGGGCCTTCTAACCTACAATGAGCAGTTCTTC.

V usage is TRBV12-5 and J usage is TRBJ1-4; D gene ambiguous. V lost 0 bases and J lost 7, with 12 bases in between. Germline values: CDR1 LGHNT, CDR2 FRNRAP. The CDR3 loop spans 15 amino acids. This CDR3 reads CASGLVRRETEKLFF. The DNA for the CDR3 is TGTGCTAGTGGTTTGGTACGAAGGGAGACTGAAAAACTGTTTTTT.

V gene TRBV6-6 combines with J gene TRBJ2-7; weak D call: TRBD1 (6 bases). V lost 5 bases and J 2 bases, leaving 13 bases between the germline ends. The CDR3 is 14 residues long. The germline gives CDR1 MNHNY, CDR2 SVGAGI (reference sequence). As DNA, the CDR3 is TGTGCCAGCAGTGCAACGACAGGTGCCTACGAGCAGTACTTC. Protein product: CASSATTGAYEQYF.

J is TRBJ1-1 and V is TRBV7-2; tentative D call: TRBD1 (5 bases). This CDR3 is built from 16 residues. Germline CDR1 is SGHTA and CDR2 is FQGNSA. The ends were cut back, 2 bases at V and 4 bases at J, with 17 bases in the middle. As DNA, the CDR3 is TGTGCCAGCAGCTTAAATCAGGCAGGGCGGCGCACTGAAGCTTTCTTT. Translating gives CASSLNQAGRRTEAFF.

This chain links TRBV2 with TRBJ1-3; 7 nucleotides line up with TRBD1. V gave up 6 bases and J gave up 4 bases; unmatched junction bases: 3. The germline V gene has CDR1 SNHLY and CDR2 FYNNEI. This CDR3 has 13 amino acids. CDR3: CASRTGTGNTIYF. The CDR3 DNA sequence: TGTGCCAGCAGGACAGGGACGGGAAACACCATATATTTT.

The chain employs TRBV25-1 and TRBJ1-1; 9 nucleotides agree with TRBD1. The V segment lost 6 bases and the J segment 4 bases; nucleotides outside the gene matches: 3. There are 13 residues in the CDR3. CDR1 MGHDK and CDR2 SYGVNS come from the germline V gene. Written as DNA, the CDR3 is TGTGCCAGCAGAGGGACAGGGAGCACTGAAGCTTTCTTT. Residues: CASRGTGSTEAFF.

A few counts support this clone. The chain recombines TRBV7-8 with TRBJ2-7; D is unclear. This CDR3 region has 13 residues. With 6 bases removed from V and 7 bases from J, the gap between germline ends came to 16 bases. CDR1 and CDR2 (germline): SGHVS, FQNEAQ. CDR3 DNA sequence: TGTGCCAGCAGTCCTGCAGATGAGTGGGAGCAGTACTTC. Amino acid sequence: CASSPADEWEQYF.